Following are 27 T cell receptor beta chains from one sample sequenced in a study of OX40 agonist ivuxolimab in advanced cancers. Produced via immunoSEQ multiplex PCR; TCRdb's table is partial and in-frame only. The sample shows around 16,000 clones, around 88% of them seen only once. The sequencing used CD4+ or CD8+ T cells sorted from blood, collected in a trial of the OX40 agonist ivuxolimab. Receptors originate from an adult with an advanced solid tumor such as melanoma, head and neck, liver or kidney cancer.

The chain combines TRBV6-5 with TRBJ1-4; D is undetermined. The CDR3 runs 15 residues. The ends were cut back, 8 bases at V and 0 bases at J, with 13 bases in the middle. CDR1 is MNHEY and CDR2 is SVGAGI in the germline V gene. The CDR3 loop is CASRPAGSTNEKLFF. Here the CDR3 DNA reads TGTGCCAGCCGCCCCGCGGGATCAACTAATGAAAAACTGTTTTTT.

This clone was observed a few times. J is TRBJ2-7 and V is TRBV7-3; 9 positions match TRBD1. CDR1 and CDR2 (germline): SGHTA, FQGTGA. V dropped 5 bases and J dropped 2; count of bases not matched to a gene: 4. The CDR3 extends over 14 amino acids. As DNA, the CDR3 is TGTGCCAGCAGCCCAGGGACAGGGACCTACGAGCAGTACTTC. Amino acids: CASSPGTGTYEQYF.

The chain links TRBV7-3 to TRBJ2-5, with D perhaps matching TRBD1 (6 bases). The germline CDR1 and CDR2 sequences are SGHTA and FQGTGA. The ends were cut back, 5 bases at V and 4 bases at J, with 14 bases in the middle. The CDR3 is 14 amino acids. The DNA of the CDR3 is TGTGCCAGCAGCAGAGGGGGTTCAGGAGAGACCCAGTACTTC. Translating gives CASSRGGSGETQYF.

This sequence joins TRBV15 and TRBJ2-1; the D gene is possibly TRBD1 (5 bases). The ends were cut back, 9 bases at V and 0 bases at J, with 15 bases in the middle. The CDR3 totals 15 residues. Per germline, CDR1 LNHNV and CDR2 YYDKDF (reference sequence). The CDR3 region has the DNA TGTGCCACGACGGGCCCAGGGCGCTCCTACAATGAGCAGTTCTTC. Its translation is CATTGPGRSYNEQFF.

This chain links TRBV7-2 with TRBJ2-1, with D possibly matching TRBD2 (6 bases). The CDR3 contains 15 residues. Germline lookup yields CDR1 SGHTA and CDR2 FQGNSA. Trimming pared 5 bases from V and 0 bases from J, leaving 11 bases between. The CDR3 loop reads CASSLWGDSYNEQFF. CDR3 bases: TGTGCCAGCAGCCTGTGGGGGGACTCCTACAATGAGCAGTTCTTC.

Judged by abundance, this clone is large (0.1 to 1%). The V call is TRBV5-1, the J call TRBJ1-2; a weak D match, TRBD1 (5 bases). Trimming left V 0 bases short and J 5 bases short, with 14 bases between. The CDR3 is made up of 15 amino acids. Germline lookup yields CDR1 SGHRS and CDR2 YFSETQ. CDR3 bases: TGCGCCAGCAGCTTGGCCTGGGGGACTGTATATGGCTACACCTTC. It specifies CASSLAWGTVYGYTF.

This sequence joins TRBV5-1 and TRBJ2-5; D remains ambiguous. The DNA end favors TRBJ2-7, so the J call may be wrong. The CDR3 is made up of 14 amino acids. From germline, CDR1 is SGHRS and CDR2 YFSETQ. The chain's CDR3 is CASSLDLQNYEQYF. CDR3 DNA: TGCGCCAGCAGCTTGGATTTACAGAACTACGAGCAGTACTTC.

This clone appeared a few times. The chain uses TRBV27 and TRBJ2-5; D gene unclear. Germline V gene sequence: CDR1 MNHEY, CDR2 SMNVEV (reference sequence). This CDR3 is 13 amino acids long. Between the trimmed V and J ends, which lost 5 bases and 5 bases, there was a span of 12 bases. Here the CDR3 reads CASSPWGSETQYF. In DNA form, the CDR3 reads TGTGCCAGCAGTCCTTGGGGTTCGGAGACCCAGTACTTC.

This chain links TRBV2 with TRBJ2-3; the D is unclear. V was pared by 8 bases and J by 1 base, with 10 bases between. The CDR3 has 13 amino acids. Germline lookup yields CDR1 SNHLY and CDR2 FYNNEI. The CDR3 sequence: CASYYWGTDTQYF. In DNA form, the CDR3 reads TGTGCCAGCTACTACTGGGGCACAGATACGCAGTATTTT.

The rearrangement links TRBV28 to TRBJ2-7; D is possibly TRBD1 (7 bases). This CDR3 spans 16 amino acids. Trimming took off 6 bases at V and 5 bases at J, with 23 bases between the two ends. Germline CDR1 MDHEN, CDR2 SYDVKM. CDR3 coding DNA: TGTGCCAGCAGCCCCGGGGGAGAGAGGGGGCCCAACGAGCAGTACTTC. Protein product: CASSPGGERGPNEQYF.

The rearrangement links TRBV9 to TRBJ2-3; a possible D gene is TRBD2 (5 bases). The length of the CDR3 is 16 residues. The germline V gene has CDR1 SGDLS and CDR2 YYNGEE. V shed 5 bases and J shed 2 bases, with 18 bases lying between them. The CDR3 DNA reads as TGTGCCAGCAGTGTGCGCCTAGGCGGGTACACAGATACGCAGTATTTT. It is translated as CASSVRLGGYTDTQYF.

The gene calls are TRBV5-6 and TRBJ2-5; 12 nucleotides align to TRBD2. V shed 5 bases, J shed 3 bases, and the junction held 5 bases outside the gene matches. CDR1 SGHDT and CDR2 YYEEEE come from the germline V gene. The CDR3 spans 15 residues. The CDR3 region is CASSSTSGGKETQYF. The CDR3 region has the DNA TGTGCCAGCAGTTCGACTAGCGGGGGTAAAGAGACCCAGTACTTC.

As regards this clone: The junction departs from germline at one end; a sequencing error may be responsible. The J gene is TRBJ2-6, the V gene TRBV30; no firm D call. This CDR3 region has 13 residues. The V gene's germline CDR1 is GTSNPN and CDR2 SVGIG (reference sequence). The CDR3 sequence is CAWGVAGANVLTF. CDR3 coding DNA: TGTGCCTGGGGTGTCGCCGGGGCCAACGTCCTGACTTTC. The whole variable domain, remainder taken from reference TRBV30 and TRBJ2-6, is SQTIHQWPATLVQPVGSPLSLECTVEGTSNPNLYWYRQAAGRGLQLLFYSVGIGQISSEVPQNLSASRPQDRQFILSSKKLLLSDSGFYLCAWGVAGANVLTFGAGSRLTVL.

CDR3 region: CASSPQTSGSYEQYF. Written as DNA, the CDR3 is TGTGCCAGCTCACCGCAAACTAGCGGGAGTTACGAGCAGTACTTC. This chain uses TRBV18 with TRBJ2-5; TRBD2 matches 11 bases. Judging by the DNA end, TRBJ2-7 fits better; the J call may be wrong. The CDR3 spans 15 residues. Per germline, CDR1 KGHSH and CDR2 LQKENI.

This chain uses TRBV28 with TRBJ2-5; 13 bases align to TRBD2. Trimming removed 6 bases from V and 1 base from J; junction bases left unmatched: 14. The length of the CDR3 is 19 residues. The germline V gene encodes CDR1 MDHEN and CDR2 SYDVKM. The CDR3 reads CASSTFWTSGRSVQETQYF. CDR3 sequence (DNA): TGTGCCAGCAGCACATTCTGGACTAGCGGGAGATCCGTCCAAGAGACCCAGTACTTC.

V is TRBV27 and J is TRBJ1-4; no clear D. V lost 3 bases, J lost 8 bases, and 10 bases lay in between. The germline CDR1 and CDR2 sequences are MNHEY and SMNVEV (reference sequence). CDR3 size: 13 residues. CDR3 DNA sequence: TGTGCCAGCAGTTTTCAGAGTCGCGAAAAACTGTTTTTT. Its protein product is CASSFQSREKLFF.

The genes are TRBV28 and TRBJ1-5; D gene ambiguous. In germline, CDR1 is MDHEN, CDR2 SYDVKM. This CDR3 contains 14 residues. The V and J ends lost 2 bases and 3 bases respectively, with 8 bases between them. DNA for the CDR3: TGTGCCAGCAGTTTAACGGGGATCAATCAGCCCCAGCATTTT. This translates into CASSLTGINQPQHF. The full variable domain, completed using reference TRBV28 and TRBJ1-5, is DVKVTQSSRYLVKRTGEKVFLECVQDMDHENMFWYRQDPGLGLRLIYFSYDVKMKEKGDIPEGYSVSREKKERFSLILESASTNQTSMYLCASSLTGINQPQHFGDGTRLSIL.

This rearrangement joins TRBV19 to TRBJ2-6; no reliable D call. The ends were cut back, 5 bases at V and 0 bases at J, with 5 bases in the middle. The germline V gene encodes CDR1 LNHDA and CDR2 SQIVND (reference sequence). This CDR3 is 14 amino acids long. The CDR3 protein is CASSPGSGANVLTF. The CDR3 bases are TGTGCCAGTAGTCCCGGCTCTGGGGCCAACGTCCTGACTTTC. Complete variable domain (other parts from reference TRBV19 and TRBJ2-6): DGGITQSPKYLFRKEGQNVTLSCEQNLNHDAMYWYRQDPGQGLRLIYYSQIVNDFQKGDIAEGYSVSREKKESFPLTVTSAQKNPTAFYLCASSPGSGANVLTFGAGSRLTVL.

This clone has only a few counts. This sequence joins TRBV18 and TRBJ2-2; no firm D call. V was pared by 1 base and J by 2 bases, with 5 bases between. CDR3 length equals 14 residues. CDR1 and CDR2 (germline): KGHSH, LQKENI. The CDR3 spells CASSPQGNTGELFF. For the CDR3, the DNA is TGTGCCAGCTCACCACAGGGAAACACCGGGGAGCTGTTTTTT.

The rearrangement links TRBV6-4 to TRBJ1-5; TRBD1 matches 10 bases. The junction had 10 bases not matched to a gene; V was cut back by 2 bases and J by 9 bases. The CDR3 sequence is 16 residues long. CDR1 MRHNA and CDR2 SNTAGT come from the germline V gene. In DNA form, the CDR3 reads TGTGCCAGCAGTGACCCACAGACAGGGGGCGTAAGGCCCCAGCATTTT. The encoded protein is CASSDPQTGGVRPQHF.

This chain uses TRBV4-1 with TRBJ1-2; 8 nucleotides match TRBD1. J lost 4 bases, V lost 4 bases, and 8 bases had no gene match. The CDR3 is made up of 15 amino acids. Germline values: CDR1 MGHRA, CDR2 YSYEKL. The CDR3 sequence is CASSRGAGGVYGYTF. Here the CDR3 DNA reads TGCGCCAGCAGCCGGGGGGCAGGGGGCGTCTATGGCTACACCTTC.

This clone was counted a single time. The V and J genes are TRBV5-4 and TRBJ1-5; 8 bases are shared with TRBD1. The V gene end was trimmed by 0 bases and the J gene end by 7 bases; junction bases not matched to a gene: 6. The CDR3 runs to 15 residues. Germline loops: CDR1 SGHNT, CDR2 YYREEE (reference sequence). The CDR3 DNA sequence: TGTGCCAGCAGCTTGGAACGACAGGGGACACAGCCCCAGCATTTT. Its translation is CASSLERQGTQPQHF.

The V and J genes are TRBV28 and TRBJ1-5; D perhaps matches TRBD1 (5 bases). The CDR3 covers 14 residues. The V and J ends lost 11 bases and 5 bases respectively, with 19 bases between them. From germline, CDR1 is MDHEN and CDR2 SYDVKM. In DNA, the CDR3 is TGTGCCGGGGGGGTAGACGGCAATTATCAGCCCCAGCATTTT. This codes for CAGGVDGNYQPQHF.

This clone was seen a handful of times. The chain is built from TRBV2 and TRBJ1-6; 8 positions agree with TRBD1. There are 14 residues in the CDR3. Germline lookup yields CDR1 SNHLY and CDR2 FYNNEI. V was pared by 7 bases and J by 6 bases, with 5 bases of the junction left unmatched. The chain's CDR3 is CASTLDRGNSPLHF. Here the CDR3 DNA reads TGTGCCAGCACCCTCGACAGGGGTAATTCACCCCTCCACTTT.

CDR3 bases: TGTGCCAGCAGTCCCTCCAGCGGAGGGCCCCACGAGCAGTACTTC. Translating it yields CASSPSSGGPHEQYF. The chain joins TRBV28 to TRBJ2-7; maybe TRBD2 (6 bases). The CDR3 is made up of 15 amino acids. Trimming shortened V by 5 bases and J by 5 bases, and 19 bases separated the two germline ends. Per germline, CDR1 MDHEN and CDR2 SYDVKM.

The chain joins TRBV10-2 to TRBJ2-5; TRBD1 matches at 12 bases. The J call may not be correct, given that the DNA end is closer to TRBJ2-7. Germline CDR1 WSHSY, CDR2 SAAADI. The CDR3 is made up of 15 amino acids. CDR3 in DNA: TGCGCCAGCAGGGATCCCGGGACAGGGGGCGACGAGCAGTACTTC. Its protein is CASRDPGTGGDEQYF.

The chain links TRBV7-6 to TRBJ2-1; 8 nucleotides line up with TRBD2. CDR3 size: 15 residues. In germline, CDR1 is SGHVS, CDR2 FNYEAQ. V lost 1 base and J lost 5; bases outside the gene matches: 4. The CDR3, as DNA: TGTGCCAGCAGCTTAGGTAGCGGGGTCCACAATGAGCAGTTCTTC. Its translation is CASSLGSGVHNEQFF.